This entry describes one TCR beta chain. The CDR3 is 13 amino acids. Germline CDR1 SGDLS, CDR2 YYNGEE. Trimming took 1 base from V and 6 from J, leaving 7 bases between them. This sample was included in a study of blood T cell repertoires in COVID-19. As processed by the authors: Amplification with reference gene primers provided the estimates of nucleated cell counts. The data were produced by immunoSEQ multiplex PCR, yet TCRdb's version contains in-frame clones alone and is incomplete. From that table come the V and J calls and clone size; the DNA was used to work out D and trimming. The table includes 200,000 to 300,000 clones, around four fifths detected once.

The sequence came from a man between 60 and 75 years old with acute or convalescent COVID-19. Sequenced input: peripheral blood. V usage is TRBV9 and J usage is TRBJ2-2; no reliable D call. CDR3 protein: CASSVRGSGELFF. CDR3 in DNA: TGTGCCAGCAGCGTACGAGGTTCCGGGGAGCTGTTTTTT.